This T cell receptor beta chain came from a study of Ad26.COV2.S vaccination and SARS-CoV-2 variants. This clone appeared a few times. The target antigen is unknown. Treatment specified: around 19 received Ad26.COV2.S at low or high dose, single or two shots; 5 received placebo; per-sample allocation not given. Specimens were obtained on day 63 following the first vaccine or placebo injection. Donor was an adult aged 18-55 years in Boston. Vaccination used an Ad26 vector expressing Wuhan-strain SARS-CoV-2 spike. V dropped 6 bases and J dropped 4 bases, with 16 bases sitting between them. Germline V gene data show CDR1 as MNHEY and CDR2 as SVGAGI. This CDR3 comprises 15 residues. Assay: immunoSEQ multiplex PCR; the TCRdb copy retains only in-frame clones and omits some. Here the sample spans roughly 500,000 clones, approximately 88% being singletons. Study-level findings and limits: Comparability of non-spike TCR breadth was observed across vaccine and placebo recipients.

Source: peripheral blood, taken in a trial of Ad26.COV2.S vaccine versus placebo. The J gene is TRBJ1-5, the V gene TRBV6-5; D not resolved. The clonotype comes from a person aged 18-60 years who received the Ad26.COV2.S COVID-19 vaccine or a placebo. The CDR3 loop is CASRSRAYPNQPQHF. CDR3 bases: TGTGCCAGCAGATCCCGTGCGTACCCTAATCAGCCCCAGCATTTT.